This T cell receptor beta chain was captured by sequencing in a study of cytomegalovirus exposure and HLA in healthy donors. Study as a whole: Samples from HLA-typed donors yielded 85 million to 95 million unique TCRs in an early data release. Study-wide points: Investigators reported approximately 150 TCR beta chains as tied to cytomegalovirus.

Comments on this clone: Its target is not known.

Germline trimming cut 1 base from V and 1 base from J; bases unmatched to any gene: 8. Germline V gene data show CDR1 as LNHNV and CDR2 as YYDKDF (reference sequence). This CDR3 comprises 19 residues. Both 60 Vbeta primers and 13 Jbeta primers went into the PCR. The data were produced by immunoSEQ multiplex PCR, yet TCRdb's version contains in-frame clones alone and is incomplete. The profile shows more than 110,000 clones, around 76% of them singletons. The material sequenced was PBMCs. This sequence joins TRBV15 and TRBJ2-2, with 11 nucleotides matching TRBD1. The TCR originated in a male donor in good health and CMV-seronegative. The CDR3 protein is CATSRVFGTGGRNTGELFF. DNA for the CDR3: TGTGCCACCAGCAGAGTATTTGGGACAGGGGGTCGGAACACCGGGGAGCTGTTTTTT.